A single sample is the source of the 12 T cell receptor beta chains below, sequenced in a study of CD8+CD57+ T cells in acquired aplastic anemia (dated by TCRdb to 2016 to 2019). Patients chosen for sequencing had shown expansion of CD8+CD57+ cells by flow cytometry. Instrument on record: Illumina HiSeq 2000. Profiling of TCR beta VDJ combinations and CDR3 sequences used genomic DNA as the template. The raw public data were reprocessed by TCRdb itself: fastp quality trimming at Q25, MiXCR clonotype calling, in-frame beta chains only. Duplicate CDR3 protein sequences are folded into a single record with the most common DNA and genes. The sample table holds some 150,000 distinct CDR3 sequences, of which 40% to 65% were seen once. 12% of the sample goes to the ten largest clones. The specimen was sorted CD4+, CD8+, or CD8+CD57+ T cells (not recorded which) from PBMCs. The source is a human donor with aplastic anemia.

This sequence joins TRBV27 and TRBJ1-2; 8 bases align to TRBD1. V dropped 5 bases and J dropped 4; count of bases not matched to a gene: 9. The germline V gene has CDR1 MNHEY and CDR2 SMNVEV (reference sequence). This CDR3 has 15 amino acids. CDR3 sequence: CASSLQGAAGYGYTF. As DNA, the CDR3 is TGTGCCAGCAGTCTGCAGGGGGCGGCGGGCTATGGCTACACCTTC.

This sequence joins TRBV14 and TRBJ2-1; D gene ambiguous. V lost 0 bases to trimming and J lost 9 bases, with 9 bases between them. Per the germline V gene, CDR1 is SGHDN and CDR2 is FVKESK. The CDR3 runs 13 residues. The CDR3 region has the DNA TGTGCCAGCAGCCAAGATCTGCGAGGTGAGCAGTTCTTC. It encodes CASSQDLRGEQFF.

The CDR3 DNA is TGCAGCTTAGAGTACGGGGTGGAGACCCAGTACTTC. This encodes CSLEYGVETQYF. The chain combines TRBV29-1 with TRBJ2-5, with D perhaps matching TRBD2 (5 bases). The V gene's germline CDR1 is SQVTM and CDR2 ANQGSEA. CDR3 length: 12 residues. The V and J ends lost 8 bases and 5 bases respectively, with 15 bases between them. The full variable domain, in which reference TRBV29-1 and TRBJ2-5 provide the parts outside the CDR3, is SAVISQKPSRDICQRGTSLTIQCQVDSQVTMMFWYRQQPGQSLTLIATANQGSEATYESGFVIDKFPISRPNLTFSTLTVSNMSPEDSSIYLCSLEYGVETQYFGPGTRLLVL.

The DNA for the CDR3 is TGTGCCAGTAGTATGGGCCAACTCTGGGACAACTATGGCTACACCTTC. This sequence encodes CASSMGQLWDNYGYTF. The chain links TRBV19 to TRBJ1-2, with D perhaps matching TRBD1 (5 bases). The CDR3 totals 16 residues. V lost 3 bases and J lost 2, with 16 bases in between. Germline-derived CDR1 and CDR2 are LNHDA and SQIVND (reference sequence).

The gene calls are TRBV7-6 and TRBJ2-6; D assignment may be TRBD1 or TRBD2 (5 bases each). Trimming left V 2 bases short and J 2 bases short, with 7 bases between. The CDR3 is made up of 15 amino acids. Germline lookup yields CDR1 SGHVS and CDR2 FNYEAQ. The CDR3 DNA sequence: TGTGCCAGCAGCTTACAGGGAGCTGGGGCCAACGTCCTGACTTTC. Residues: CASSLQGAGANVLTF.

This clonotype is a singleton in its sample. This chain uses TRBV7-7 with TRBJ2-7; 9 nucleotides align to TRBD2. Germline CDR1 and CDR2: SSHAT and FNYEAQ (reference sequence). The CDR3 extends over 14 amino acids. V was pared by 2 bases and J by 5 bases, with 4 bases of the junction left unmatched. The CDR3: CASSLTGLADEQYF. The CDR3 DNA is TGTGCCAGCAGCTTAACGGGACTAGCCGACGAGCAGTACTTC.

In this sample, this clonotype turned up many times. At one of its ends the junction is not consistent with the germline gene, which may arise from a read error. The gene calls are TRBV19 and TRBJ2-1; TRBD2 agrees at 9 bases. There are 15 residues in the CDR3. CDR1 and CDR2 from the germline V gene are LNHDA and SQIVND (reference sequence). CDR3 DNA sequence: TGTGCCAGTAGTATTGCCAGCGGGGGGATGAATGAACAGTTCTTC. This sequence encodes CASSIASGGMNEQFF.

The gene calls are TRBV5-1 and TRBJ1-1; D gene unclear. V lost 0 bases and J lost 1, with 7 bases in between. This CDR3 is built from 14 residues. Germline values: CDR1 SGHRS, CDR2 YFSETQ. The CDR3 spells CASSLGRWNTEAFF. DNA for the CDR3: TGCGCCAGCAGCTTGGGACGGTGGAACACTGAAGCTTTCTTT.

The rearrangement uses TRBV19 and TRBJ1-1, with 7 bases lining up with TRBD1. The CDR3 consists of 13 residues. V shed 2 bases and J 8 bases; nucleotides not matched to a gene: 5. CDR1 is LNHDA, CDR2 SQIVND, per germline (reference sequence). The CDR3 DNA reads as TGTGCCAGTAGTATACACGAGGACAGGGAAGCTTTCTTT. This codes for CASSIHEDREAFF. Based on the CDR3 plus reference TRBV19 and TRBJ1-1, the full variable domain is DGGITQSPKYLFRKEGQNVTLSCEQNLNHDAMYWYRQDPGQGLRLIYYSQIVNDFQKGDIAEGYSVSREKKESFPLTVTSAQKNPTAFYLCASSIHEDREAFFGQGTRLTVV.

For the CDR3, the DNA is TGTGCCACCAGCGGGCAACAGGGGGCGGATAATTCACCCCTCCACTTT. It yields the protein CATSGQQGADNSPLHF. The rearrangement links TRBV15 to TRBJ1-6, with 9 positions matching TRBD1. The CDR3 is 16 residues long. Germline V gene lookup returns CDR1 LNHNV and CDR2 YYDKDF (reference sequence). The trim removed 5 bases at V and 5 bases at J, leaving 7 bases unmatched.

Written as DNA, the CDR3 is TGTGCCAGCAGCTCCCGGGGGCCCGATGAAAAACTGTTTTTT. This sequence encodes CASSSRGPDEKLFF. The rearrangement links TRBV9 to TRBJ1-4; D is perhaps TRBD1 (6 bases). Trimming pared 4 bases from V and 6 bases from J, leaving 13 bases between. The CDR3 is 14 residues long. Germline CDR1 SGDLS, CDR2 YYNGEE.

This sequence joins TRBV24-1 and TRBJ1-4; no reliable D call. The germline V and J ends were trimmed by 4 bases and 5 bases, with 7 bases remaining between them. CDR1 and CDR2 (germline): KGHDR, SFDVKD. CDR3 length: 13 amino acids. The CDR3 reads CATSEVSNEKLFF. The DNA for the CDR3 is TGTGCCACCAGTGAGGTTTCGAATGAAAAACTGTTTTTT.